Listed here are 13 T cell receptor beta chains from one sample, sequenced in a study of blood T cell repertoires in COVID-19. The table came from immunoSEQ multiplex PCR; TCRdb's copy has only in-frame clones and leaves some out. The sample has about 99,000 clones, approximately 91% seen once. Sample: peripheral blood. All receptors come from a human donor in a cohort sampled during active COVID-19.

CDR3 loop: CASSSTGQGYNYGYTF. The CDR3 bases are TGTGCCAGCAGCTCCACTGGACAGGGATATAACTATGGCTACACCTTC. The chain uses TRBV7-9 and TRBJ1-2, with TRBD1 matching over 8 bases. This CDR3 region has 16 residues. Germline V CDR1 and CDR2: SEHNR, FQNEAQ (reference sequence). V shed 4 bases, J shed 1 base, and the junction held 8 bases outside the gene matches.

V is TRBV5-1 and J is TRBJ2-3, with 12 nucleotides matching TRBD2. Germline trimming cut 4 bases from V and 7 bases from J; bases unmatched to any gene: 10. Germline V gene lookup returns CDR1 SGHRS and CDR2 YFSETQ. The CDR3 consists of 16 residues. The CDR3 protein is CASSQRTSGTVNTQYF. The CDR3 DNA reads TGCGCCAGCAGCCAGCGGACTAGCGGGACTGTTAATACGCAGTATTTT.

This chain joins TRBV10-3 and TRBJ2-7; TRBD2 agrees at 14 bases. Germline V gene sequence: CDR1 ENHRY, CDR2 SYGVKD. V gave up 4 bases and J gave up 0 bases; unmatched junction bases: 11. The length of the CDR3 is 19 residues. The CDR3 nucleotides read TGTGCCATCAGTGCGGGACTAGCGGGGGCCGACTCAAGCTCCTACGAGCAGTACTTC. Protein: CAISAGLAGADSSSYEQYF.

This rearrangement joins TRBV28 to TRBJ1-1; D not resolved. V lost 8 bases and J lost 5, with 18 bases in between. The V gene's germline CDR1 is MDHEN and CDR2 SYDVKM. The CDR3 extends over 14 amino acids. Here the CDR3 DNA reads TGTGCCAGCGGGTCCCTTTTGTCCGGGACTGAAGCTTTCTTT. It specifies CASGSLLSGTEAFF. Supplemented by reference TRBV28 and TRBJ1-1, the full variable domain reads DVKVTQSSRYLVKRTGEKVFLECVQDMDHENMFWYRQDPGLGLRLIYFSYDVKMKEKGDIPEGYSVSREKKERFSLILESASTNQTSMYLCASGSLLSGTEAFFGQGTRLTVV.

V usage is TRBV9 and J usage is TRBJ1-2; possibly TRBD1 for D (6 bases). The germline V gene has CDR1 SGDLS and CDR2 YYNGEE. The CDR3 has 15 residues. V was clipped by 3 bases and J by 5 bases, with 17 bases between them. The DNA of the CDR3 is TGTGCCAGCAGCGAGAGACCCGGGACACCGTATGGCTACACCTTC. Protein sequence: CASSERPGTPYGYTF.

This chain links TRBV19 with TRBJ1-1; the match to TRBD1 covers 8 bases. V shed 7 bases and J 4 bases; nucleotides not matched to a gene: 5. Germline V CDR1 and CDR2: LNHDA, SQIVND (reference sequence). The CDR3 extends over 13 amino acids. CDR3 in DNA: TGTGCCAGTACCCAACAGGGGGGCACTGAAGCTTTCTTT. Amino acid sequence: CASTQQGGTEAFF.

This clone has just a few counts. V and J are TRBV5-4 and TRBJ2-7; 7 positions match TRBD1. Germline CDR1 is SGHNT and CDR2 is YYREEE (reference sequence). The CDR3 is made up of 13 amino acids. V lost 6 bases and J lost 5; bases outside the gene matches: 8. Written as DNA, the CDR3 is TGTGCCAGCACCAATACAGGGGCCGACGAGCAGTACTTC. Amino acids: CASTNTGADEQYF.

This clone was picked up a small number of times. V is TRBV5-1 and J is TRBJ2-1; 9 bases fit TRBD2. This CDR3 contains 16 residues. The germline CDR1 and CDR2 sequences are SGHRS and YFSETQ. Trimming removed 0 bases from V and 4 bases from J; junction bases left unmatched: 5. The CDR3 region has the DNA TGCGCCAGCAGCTTGGGTGGCGGGAGGGTTTACAATGAGCAGTTCTTC. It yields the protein CASSLGGGRVYNEQFF.

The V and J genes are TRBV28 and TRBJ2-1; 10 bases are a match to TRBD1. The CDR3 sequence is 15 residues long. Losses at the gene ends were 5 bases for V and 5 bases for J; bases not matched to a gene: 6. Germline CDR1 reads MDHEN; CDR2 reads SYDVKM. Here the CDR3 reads CASSGMGQGNNEQFF. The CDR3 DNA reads TGTGCCAGCAGTGGAATGGGACAGGGGAACAATGAGCAGTTCTTC. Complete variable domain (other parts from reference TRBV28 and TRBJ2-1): DVKVTQSSRYLVKRTGEKVFLECVQDMDHENMFWYRQDPGLGLRLIYFSYDVKMKEKGDIPEGYSVSREKKERFSLILESASTNQTSMYLCASSGMGQGNNEQFFGPGTRLTVL.

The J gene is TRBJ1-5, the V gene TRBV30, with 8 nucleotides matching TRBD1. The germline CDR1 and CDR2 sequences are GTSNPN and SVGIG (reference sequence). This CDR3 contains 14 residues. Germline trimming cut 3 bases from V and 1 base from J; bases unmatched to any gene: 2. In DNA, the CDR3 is TGTGCCTGGAGCGGACAGGGAAGCAATCAGCCCCAGCATTTT. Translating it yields CAWSGQGSNQPQHF.

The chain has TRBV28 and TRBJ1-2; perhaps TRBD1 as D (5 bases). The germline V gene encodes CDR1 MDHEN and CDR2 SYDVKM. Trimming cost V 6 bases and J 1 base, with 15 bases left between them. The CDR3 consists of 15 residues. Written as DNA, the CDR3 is TGTGCCAGCAGCCTTGGGGGGAAAATTAACTATGGCTACACCTTC. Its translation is CASSLGGKINYGYTF.

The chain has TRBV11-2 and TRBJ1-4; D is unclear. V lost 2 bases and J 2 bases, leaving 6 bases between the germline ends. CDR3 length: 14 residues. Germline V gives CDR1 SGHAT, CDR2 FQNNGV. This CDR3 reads CASSLRVTNEKLFF. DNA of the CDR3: TGTGCCAGCAGCTTACGGGTGACTAATGAAAAACTGTTTTTT. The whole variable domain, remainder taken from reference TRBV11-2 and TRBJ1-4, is EAGVAQSPRYKIIEKRQSVAFWCNPISGHATLYWYQQILGQGPKLLIQFQNNGVVDDSQLPKDRFSAERLKGVDSTLKIQPAKLEDSAVYLCASSLRVTNEKLFFGSGTQLSVL.

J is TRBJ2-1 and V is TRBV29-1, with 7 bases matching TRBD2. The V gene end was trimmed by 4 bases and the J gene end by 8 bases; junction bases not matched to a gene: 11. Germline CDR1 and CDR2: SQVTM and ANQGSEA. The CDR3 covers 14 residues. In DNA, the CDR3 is TGCAGCGTTGTCTCGGGGGGATGGGGAGATGAGCAGTTCTTC. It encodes CSVVSGGWGDEQFF.